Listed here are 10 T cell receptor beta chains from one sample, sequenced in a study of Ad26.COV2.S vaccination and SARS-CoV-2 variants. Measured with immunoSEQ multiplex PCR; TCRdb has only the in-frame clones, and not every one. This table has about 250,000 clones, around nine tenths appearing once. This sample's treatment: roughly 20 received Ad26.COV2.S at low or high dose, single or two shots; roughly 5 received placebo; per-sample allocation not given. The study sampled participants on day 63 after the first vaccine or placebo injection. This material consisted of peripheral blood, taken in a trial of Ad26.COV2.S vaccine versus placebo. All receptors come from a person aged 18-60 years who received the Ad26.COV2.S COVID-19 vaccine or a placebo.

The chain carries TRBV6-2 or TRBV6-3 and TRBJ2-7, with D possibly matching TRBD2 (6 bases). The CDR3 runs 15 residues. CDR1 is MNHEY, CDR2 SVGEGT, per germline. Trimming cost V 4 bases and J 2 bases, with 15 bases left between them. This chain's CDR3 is CASSSGGGGTYEQYF. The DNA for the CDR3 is TGTGCCAGCAGTTCCGGTGGTGGGGGGACCTACGAGCAGTACTTC.

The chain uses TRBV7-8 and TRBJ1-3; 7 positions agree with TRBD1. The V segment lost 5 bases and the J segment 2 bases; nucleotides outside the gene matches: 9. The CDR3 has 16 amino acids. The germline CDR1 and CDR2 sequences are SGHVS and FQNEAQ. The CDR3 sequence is CASSLVAGQAGNTIYF. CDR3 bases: TGTGCCAGCAGCCTCGTTGCCGGACAGGCTGGAAACACCATATATTTT.

In DNA, the CDR3 is TGTGCCAGCAGTACGGACGGGAACACTGAAGCTTTCTTT. Translated: CASSTDGNTEAFF. V and J are TRBV12-3 or TRBV12-4 and TRBJ1-1; D gene unclear. With 5 bases removed from V and 1 base from J, the gap between germline ends came to 8 bases. The CDR3 consists of 13 residues.

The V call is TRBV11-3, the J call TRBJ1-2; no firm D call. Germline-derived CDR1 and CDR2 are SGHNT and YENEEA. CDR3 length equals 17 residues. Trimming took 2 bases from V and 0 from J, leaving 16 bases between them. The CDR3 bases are TGTGCCAGCAGCTTATTTTGTCGGATAGAAGCTAACTATGGCTACACCTTC. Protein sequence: CASSLFCRIEANYGYTF.

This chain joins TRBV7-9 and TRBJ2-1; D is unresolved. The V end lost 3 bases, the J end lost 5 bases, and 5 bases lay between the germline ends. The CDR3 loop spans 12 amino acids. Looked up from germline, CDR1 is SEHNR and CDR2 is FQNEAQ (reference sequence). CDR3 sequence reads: CASSFINNEQFF. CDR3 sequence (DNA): TGTGCCAGCAGCTTCATCAACAATGAGCAGTTCTTC.

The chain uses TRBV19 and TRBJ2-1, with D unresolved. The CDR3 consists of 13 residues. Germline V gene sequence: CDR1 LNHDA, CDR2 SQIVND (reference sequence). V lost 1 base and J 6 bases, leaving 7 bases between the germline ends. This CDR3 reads CASSIAPTNEQFF. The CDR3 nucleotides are TGTGCCAGTAGTATAGCCCCGACCAATGAGCAGTTCTTC. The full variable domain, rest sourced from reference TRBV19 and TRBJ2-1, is DGGITQSPKYLFRKEGQNVTLSCEQNLNHDAMYWYRQDPGQGLRLIYYSQIVNDFQKGDIAEGYSVSREKKESFPLTVTSAQKNPTAFYLCASSIAPTNEQFFGPGTRLTVL.

The CDR3 region is CASSERQGASTDTQYF. Here the CDR3 DNA reads TGTGCCAGCAGTGAAAGACAGGGGGCTAGCACAGATACGCAGTATTTT. The genes are TRBV6-1 and TRBJ2-3, with TRBD1 matching 10 bases. The CDR3 contains 16 residues. Germline V gene data show CDR1 as MNHNS and CDR2 as SASEGT. Trimming took 2 bases from V and 0 from J; bases not matched to a gene: 2.

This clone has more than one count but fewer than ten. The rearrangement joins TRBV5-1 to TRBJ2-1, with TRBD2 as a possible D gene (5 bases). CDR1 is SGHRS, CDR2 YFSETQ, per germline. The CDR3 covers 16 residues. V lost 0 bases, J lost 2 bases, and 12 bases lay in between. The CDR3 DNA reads TGCGCCAGCAGCTTGGTTGCGGCGGGCACCTACAATGAGCAGTTCTTC. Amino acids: CASSLVAAGTYNEQFF. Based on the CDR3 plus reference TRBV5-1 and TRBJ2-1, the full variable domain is KAGVTQTPRYLIKTRGQQVTLSCSPISGHRSVSWYQQTPGQGLQFLFEYFSETQRNKGNFPGRFSGRQFSNSRSEMNVSTLELGDSALYLCASSLVAAGTYNEQFFGPGTRLTVL.

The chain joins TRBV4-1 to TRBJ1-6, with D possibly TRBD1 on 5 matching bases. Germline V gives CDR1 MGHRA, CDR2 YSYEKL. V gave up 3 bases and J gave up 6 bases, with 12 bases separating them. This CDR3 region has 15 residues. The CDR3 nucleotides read TGCGCCAGCAGCCAGAGGGGAGGCGGTAATTCACCCCTCCACTTT. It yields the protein CASSQRGGGNSPLHF.

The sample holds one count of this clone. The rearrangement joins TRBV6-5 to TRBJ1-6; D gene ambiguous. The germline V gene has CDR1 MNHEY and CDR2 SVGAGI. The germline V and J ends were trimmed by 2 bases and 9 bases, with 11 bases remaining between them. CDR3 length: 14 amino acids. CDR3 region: CASSYDALASPLHF. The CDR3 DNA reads TGTGCCAGCAGTTACGACGCCCTTGCTTCACCCCTCCACTTT.